The 30 T cell receptor beta chains listed next were all sequenced from one sample in a study of siplizumab effects on memory and regulatory T cells. Clones were sequenced by immunoSEQ multiplex PCR, and TCRdb holds only the in-frame ones, with some missing. Of more than 90,000 clones in the sample, 80% to 95% were seen once. Sequenced: non-Treg CD4+ T cells sorted from blood. Every receptor here comes from a human donor in good health.

The rearrangement links TRBV25-1 to TRBJ1-2; D is possibly TRBD1 (5 bases). The length of the CDR3 is 13 residues. Germline CDR1 reads MGHDK; CDR2 reads SYGVNS. V was pared by 9 bases and J by 7 bases, with 18 bases between. CDR3 protein: CASTNQGRGGYTF. CDR3 sequence (DNA): TGTGCCAGTACCAACCAGGGTCGGGGTGGCTACACCTTC.

The chain combines TRBV30 with TRBJ1-3; unclear D gene. The CDR3 is made up of 15 amino acids. CDR1 GTSNPN and CDR2 SVGIG come from the germline V gene (reference sequence). Deletions cut 0 bases from V and 0 bases from J, with 9 bases between. CDR3 amino acids: CAWSVSFRSGNTIYF. The CDR3 nucleotides read TGTGCCTGGAGTGTTTCATTCCGCTCTGGAAACACCATATATTTT.

This chain joins TRBV7-2 and TRBJ2-3; D is ambiguous. V was clipped by 3 bases and J by 0 bases, with 13 bases between them. CDR1 is SGHTA and CDR2 is FQGNSA in the germline V gene. The CDR3 has 16 amino acids. The CDR3 bases are TGTGCCAGCAGCTTGGGTATCGTCCCTAGCACAGATACGCAGTATTTT. It encodes CASSLGIVPSTDTQYF.

This chain links TRBV28 with TRBJ2-5, with 7 bases that match TRBD2. Germline V gene lookup returns CDR1 MDHEN and CDR2 SYDVKM. The CDR3 loop spans 13 amino acids. J lost 4 bases, V lost 3 bases, and 2 bases had no gene match. The CDR3 DNA sequence: TGTGCCAGCAGTTTGGGGGGGAGAGAGACCCAGTACTTC. Protein product: CASSLGGRETQYF.

The CDR3 DNA sequence: TGTGCCAGCAGCTCGGGACAGTGGGGAGAAATGAACACTGAAGCTTTCTTT. It yields the protein CASSSGQWGEMNTEAFF. J is TRBJ1-1 and V is TRBV11-3; 7 bases map to TRBD1. Losses at the gene ends were 4 bases for V and 0 bases for J; bases not matched to a gene: 11. The CDR3 extends over 17 amino acids. The germline V gene has CDR1 SGHNT and CDR2 YENEEA.

This rearrangement joins TRBV30 to TRBJ2-6; D ambiguous. Deletions cut 0 bases from V and 1 base from J, with 19 bases between. The germline V gene encodes CDR1 GTSNPN and CDR2 SVGIG (reference sequence). The CDR3 is 19 amino acids. CDR3 sequence reads: CAWSVRGAFTNSGANVLTF. DNA for the CDR3: TGTGCCTGGAGTGTACGTGGAGCTTTTACCAATTCTGGGGCCAACGTCCTGACTTTC. The full variable domain, rest sourced from reference TRBV30 and TRBJ2-6, is SQTIHQWPATLVQPVGSPLSLECTVEGTSNPNLYWYRQAAGRGLQLLFYSVGIGQISSEVPQNLSASRPQDRQFILSSKKLLLSDSGFYLCAWSVRGAFTNSGANVLTFGAGSRLTVL.

This clone was observed a single time. The chain combines TRBV5-1 with TRBJ2-5; TRBD2 matches at 14 bases. The trim removed 4 bases at V and 4 bases at J, leaving 6 bases unmatched. The CDR3 loop spans 16 amino acids. CDR1 and CDR2 (germline): SGHRS, YFSETQ. In DNA form, the CDR3 reads TGCGCCAGCAGCAAGGGACTAGCGGGAGCTGGAGAGACCCAGTACTTC. Translation gives CASSKGLAGAGETQYF. The whole variable domain, remainder taken from reference TRBV5-1 and TRBJ2-5, is KAGVTQTPRYLIKTRGQQVTLSCSPISGHRSVSWYQQTPGQGLQFLFEYFSETQRNKGNFPGRFSGRQFSNSRSEMNVSTLELGDSALYLCASSKGLAGAGETQYFGPGTRLLVL.

This clone appeared a few times. CDR3 protein: CASSYRQGDGYTF. The CDR3 DNA follows: TGTGCCAGCAGCTACCGACAGGGGGATGGCTACACCTTC. V gene TRBV27 combines with J gene TRBJ1-2, with 9 positions matching TRBD1. The germline CDR1 and CDR2 sequences are MNHEY and SMNVEV (reference sequence). This CDR3 region has 13 residues. V trimming: 6 bases; J trimming: 6 bases; junction bases outside the gene matches: 5.

This clone was seen just once. The chain combines TRBV21-1 with TRBJ2-3; the D call TRBD1 from the table was never checked on the DNA. TRBV21-1 is a listed pseudogene. The CDR3 totals 20 residues. The CDR3 spells CASSTWTGAIPSHITDTQYF. As DNA, the CDR3 is TGTGCCAGCAGCACATGGACAGGGGCAATACCCTCTCACATCACAGATACGCAGTATTTT.

This clone occurred a few times. The chain links TRBV2 to TRBJ1-2; 7 bases map to TRBD1. CDR3 size: 15 residues. CDR1 and CDR2 (germline): SNHLY, FYNNEI. The V and J ends lost 2 bases and 7 bases, in that order; junction bases with no gene match: 10. This CDR3 reads CASSERGGAVSGYTF. CDR3 DNA sequence: TGTGCCAGCAGTGAAAGAGGGGGCGCGGTGAGTGGCTACACCTTC.

J is TRBJ2-1 and V is TRBV5-1; 9 bases align to TRBD2. Trimming cost V 4 bases and J 5 bases; bases outside gene matches: 7. Germline assignment: CDR1 SGHRS and CDR2 YFSETQ. The CDR3 loop spans 15 amino acids. The chain's CDR3 is CASSPVAGVNNEQFF. DNA for the CDR3: TGCGCCAGCAGCCCTGTAGCGGGAGTGAACAATGAGCAGTTCTTC.

The genes are TRBV9 and TRBJ2-3, with D maybe TRBD2 (6 bases). The CDR3 has 14 residues. Germline V CDR1 and CDR2: SGDLS, YYNGEE. Trimming cost V 2 bases and J 9 bases, with 16 bases left between them. The CDR3 spells CASSVGGGGDTQYF. DNA for the CDR3: TGTGCCAGCAGCGTTGGGGGAGGCGGGGACACGCAGTATTTT. Based on the CDR3 plus reference TRBV9 and TRBJ2-3, the full variable domain is DSGVTQTPKHLITATGQRVTLRCSPRSGDLSVYWYQQSLDQGLQFLIQYYNGEERAKGNILERFSAQQFPDLHSELNLSSLELGDSALYFCASSVGGGGDTQYFGPGTRLTVL.

The chain employs TRBV6-5 and TRBJ1-4, with a tentative D call TRBD1 (6 bases). Germline V gene sequence: CDR1 MNHEY, CDR2 SVGAGI. CDR3 size: 12 residues. V lost 6 bases and J 12 bases, leaving 14 bases between the germline ends. CDR3 nucleotides: TGTGCCAGCAGCACTTTGAAGGGGGAACTGTTTTTT. This sequence encodes CASSTLKGELFF.

This clone has more than one count but fewer than ten. V and J are TRBV30 and TRBJ2-5, with D possibly being TRBD1 or TRBD2 (6 bases each). Trimming pared 4 bases from V and 0 bases from J, leaving 12 bases between. The length of the CDR3 is 14 residues. Germline CDR1 is GTSNPN and CDR2 is SVGIG (reference sequence). The chain's CDR3 is CAWTKGGNQETQYF. CDR3 DNA: TGTGCCTGGACTAAAGGGGGGAACCAAGAGACCCAGTACTTC.

The chain joins TRBV19 to TRBJ1-5; perhaps TRBD1 as D (6 bases). Trimming removed 6 bases from V and 2 bases from J, with 11 bases in between. The CDR3 contains 14 residues. Germline-derived CDR1 and CDR2 are LNHDA and SQIVND (reference sequence). In DNA, the CDR3 is TGTGCCAGTAGAAAAGGGGGTGGCAATCAGCCCCAGCATTTT. Translation: CASRKGGGNQPQHF.

The chain employs TRBV7-2 and TRBJ2-2; 12 nucleotides agree with TRBD2. J lost 6 bases, V lost 5 bases, and 7 bases had no gene match. This CDR3 contains 16 residues. Germline V gene sequence: CDR1 SGHTA, CDR2 FQGNSA. CDR3 in DNA: TGTGCCAGCAGCCGTTCTAGCGGGAGGGTTGCCGGGGAGCTGTTTTTT. It codes for CASSRSSGRVAGELFF.

This clone was observed once. The chain carries TRBV6-6 and TRBJ2-1; TRBD1 matches at 8 bases. V gave up 2 bases and J gave up 3 bases; unmatched junction bases: 3. Per the germline V gene, CDR1 is MNHNY and CDR2 is SVGAGI (reference sequence). CDR3 size: 15 residues. Here the CDR3 DNA reads TGTGCCAGCAGTTACGGACAGGGAAGCTACAATGAGCAGTTCTTC. The encoded protein is CASSYGQGSYNEQFF.

This rearrangement joins TRBV7-2 to TRBJ1-1, with TRBD1 identical over 7 bases. V was pared by 5 bases and J by 7 bases, with 13 bases of the junction left unmatched. CDR3 length: 15 residues. Germline V lookup: CDR1 SGHTA, CDR2 FQGNSA. This chain's CDR3 is CASSQSDRANIEAFF. In DNA, the CDR3 is TGTGCCAGCAGCCAATCAGACAGGGCTAATATTGAAGCTTTCTTT.

This clone was detected once. The V gene is TRBV25-1, the J gene TRBJ2-7; D tentatively reads TRBD1 or TRBD2 (6 bases each). The germline gives CDR1 MGHDK, CDR2 SYGVNS. Trimming took 3 bases from V and 4 from J, leaving 16 bases between them. The CDR3 consists of 15 residues. CDR3 sequence: CASSEGGRPGYEQYF. The CDR3 DNA reads TGTGCCAGCAGTGAGGGGGGCCGCCCAGGGTACGAGCAGTACTTC.

This clone appeared once. V and J are TRBV18 and TRBJ2-1; D uncertain. The germline V and J ends were trimmed by 2 bases and 10 bases, with 15 bases remaining between them. The CDR3 spans 14 residues. CDR1 and CDR2 (germline): KGHSH, LQKENI. The CDR3 spells CASSPDGRAREQFF. DNA for the CDR3: TGTGCCAGCTCACCAGACGGCCGGGCGCGGGAGCAGTTCTTC.

The chain links TRBV18 to TRBJ1-1; the D gene is possibly TRBD1 (6 bases). This CDR3 is 14 amino acids long. Trimming took 3 bases from V and 4 from J, leaving 12 bases between them. Germline CDR1 is KGHSH and CDR2 is LQKENI. CDR3 bases: TGTGCCAGCTCACCCGGGGGGGCCGGCACTGAAGCTTTCTTT. It specifies CASSPGGAGTEAFF.

The V call is TRBV11-2, the J call TRBJ2-2, with unresolved D. The CDR3 runs 16 residues. Germline-derived CDR1 and CDR2 are SGHAT and FQNNGV. Trimming took off 5 bases at V and 6 bases at J, with 19 bases between the two ends. CDR3 sequence (DNA): TGTGCCAGCAGCCCAAAGGCTAGGGTAGTCGCCGGGGAGCTGTTTTTT. Its protein product is CASSPKARVVAGELFF. The variable domain in full, completed from reference TRBV11-2 and TRBJ2-2, reads EAGVAQSPRYKIIEKRQSVAFWCNPISGHATLYWYQQILGQGPKLLIQFQNNGVVDDSQLPKDRFSAERLKGVDSTLKIQPAKLEDSAVYLCASSPKARVVAGELFFGEGSRLTVL.

The CDR3 nucleotides are TGTGCCAGCAGTCCATTCAGTGGGGTGGGAGGGCCCTACAATGAGCAGTTCTTC. It translates to CASSPFSGVGGPYNEQFF. The chain links TRBV13 to TRBJ2-1, with 7 bases fitting TRBD2. CDR3 length: 18 amino acids. Germline V gene lookup returns CDR1 PRHDT and CDR2 FYEKMQ (reference sequence). The ends lost 6 bases at V and 2 bases at J; junction bases unmatched: 16.

The chain uses TRBV29-1 and TRBJ2-1, with a possible D match to TRBD2 (7 bases). V lost 6 bases to trimming and J lost 8 bases, with 20 bases between them. The CDR3 spans 14 residues. Germline V gives CDR1 SQVTM, CDR2 ANQGSEA. DNA of the CDR3: TGCAGCGTGCGGAAGGGGGAGGGGCGCTATGAGCAGTTCTTC. It translates to CSVRKGEGRYEQFF.

The chain has TRBV6-1 and TRBJ2-5; 7 bases agree with TRBD2. Germline V lookup: CDR1 MNHNS, CDR2 SASEGT. CDR3 size: 15 residues. V lost 7 bases to trimming and J lost 1 base; unmatched junction nucleotides: 9. The CDR3 region is CASTSEASGQETQYF. The CDR3 DNA is TGTGCCAGCACGTCGGAGGCTAGCGGCCAAGAGACCCAGTACTTC.

CDR3 in DNA: TGTGCCAGCAGCGGGGGACAGGGGAGTGCCTACGAGCAGTACTTC. It encodes CASSGGQGSAYEQYF. This chain uses TRBV9 with TRBJ2-7, with TRBD1 matching 10 bases. The CDR3 consists of 15 residues. Germline assignment: CDR1 SGDLS and CDR2 YYNGEE. J lost 2 bases, V lost 3 bases, and 5 bases had no gene match.

The chain has TRBV6-1 and TRBJ2-3; perhaps TRBD2 as D (6 bases). Trimming stripped 7 bases from V and 1 base from J, with 12 bases between. Germline CDR1 is MNHNS and CDR2 is SASEGT. The CDR3 runs 14 residues. The CDR3 is CASKEGYRTDTQYF. The CDR3 nucleotides are TGTGCCAGCAAGGAGGGATATCGCACAGATACGCAGTATTTT.

The rearrangement links TRBV28 to TRBJ1-2; 8 bases line up with TRBD1. The CDR3 loop spans 14 amino acids. Germline lookup yields CDR1 MDHEN and CDR2 SYDVKM. The junction had 2 bases not matched to a gene; V was cut back by 3 bases and J by 2 bases. CDR3 nucleotides: TGTGCCAGCAGTTTCAGGGGGCGCAACTATGGCTACACCTTC. Translating gives CASSFRGRNYGYTF.

The V gene is TRBV9, the J gene TRBJ2-1; the D gene is possibly TRBD2 (6 bases). The CDR3 loop spans 15 amino acids. The ends were cut back, 3 bases at V and 6 bases at J, with 16 bases in the middle. Germline-derived CDR1 and CDR2 are SGDLS and YYNGEE. CDR3 sequence (DNA): TGTGCCAGCAGCGGTCAGCGGGTAAAGATCAATGAGCAGTTCTTC. Translating it yields CASSGQRVKINEQFF. The full variable domain, completed using reference TRBV9 and TRBJ2-1, is DSGVTQTPKHLITATGQRVTLRCSPRSGDLSVYWYQQSLDQGLQFLIQYYNGEERAKGNILERFSAQQFPDLHSELNLSSLELGDSALYFCASSGQRVKINEQFFGPGTRLTVL.

V is TRBV6-5 and J is TRBJ2-3; no firm D call. The CDR3 is made up of 13 amino acids. Deletions cut 6 bases from V and 6 bases from J, with 13 bases between. The germline gives CDR1 MNHEY, CDR2 SVGAGI. CDR3 nucleotide sequence: TGTGCCAGCAGCCCTAGATTGGGGGATACGCAGTATTTT. Translation gives CASSPRLGDTQYF.